This is a list of T cell receptor beta chains from one sample in a study of OX40 agonist ivuxolimab in advanced cancers. The repertoire was sequenced with immunoSEQ multiplex PCR; TCRdb's copy has only in-frame clones and lacks some. In the table there are 70,000 or so clones, about 85% of which are singletons. The specimen was CD4+ or CD8+ T cells sorted from blood, collected in a trial of the OX40 agonist ivuxolimab. The receptor set was obtained from an adult with an advanced solid tumor such as melanoma, head and neck, liver or kidney cancer. Both conserved end residues are part of each CDR3. D genes are given only for firm matches. Clone size, where shown, is once, few, many, or a class for clones that have expanded.

TRBV5-1,TRBJ2-7,NA,NA,TGCGCCAGCAGCTCTAGAGGATACGAGCAGTACTTC,CASSSRGYEQYF
TRBV5-6,TRBJ1-3,NA,NA,TGTGCCAGCAGCTTGGATGACTCTGGAAACACCATATATTTT,CASSLDDSGNTIYF
TRBV28,TRBJ1-4,NA,few,TGTGCCAGCAGTTTTAGGTACACTGAAAAACTGTTTTTT,CASSFRYTEKLFF
TRBV10-3,TRBJ1-1,TRBD1,NA,TGTGCCATCAGTATGGGCTTAACAGGGGATAAAGGCACTGAAGCTTTCTTT,CAISMGLTGDKGTEAFF
TRBV7-9,TRBJ1-1,NA,NA,TGTGCCAGCAGCTTAGCCGCAGGCAGAGAAGCTTTCTTT,CASSLAAGREAFF
TRBV28,TRBJ1-2,NA,once,TGTGCCAGCAGTTTATTTGAACAGGGTAGTCCCAATCTGAGGGGCTACACCTTC,CASSLFEQGSPNLRGYTF
TRBV29-1,TRBJ1-3,NA,NA,TGCAGCGTTGAAGATCCCCAGGGCGTATCTGGAAACACCATATATTTT,CSVEDPQGVSGNTIYF
TRBV19,TRBJ1-6,NA,NA,TGTGCCAGTAGTATTAGTCTGCGACGGCGAAATTCACCCCTCCACTTT,CASSISLRRRNSPLHF
TRBV6-1,TRBJ1-5,NA,NA,TGTGCCAGCAGTGCCCCGAGCACGTATAGCAATCAGCCCCAGCATTTT,CASSAPSTYSNQPQHF
TRBV5-1,TRBJ1-2,NA,NA,TGCGCCAGCAGGAGACGGGAGAACTATGGCTACACCTTC,CASRRRENYGYTF
TRBV5-1,TRBJ2-1,TRBD2,NA,TGCGCCAGCAGCTTGGAGGCTAGCGGCAATGAGCAGTTCTTC,CASSLEASGNEQFF
TRBV2,TRBJ2-2,TRBD2,NA,TGTGCCAGCAAGGGGACTAGCGGGAGCCCCGGGGAGCTGTTTTTT,CASKGTSGSPGELFF